Listed here is a single T cell receptor (beta chain). Antigen: not known. Noted treatment: 15 to 20 received Ad26.COV2.S at low or high dose, single or two shots; five or six received placebo; per-sample allocation not given. Sampling took place 63 days after the first vaccine or placebo injection. The data belong to a study of Ad26.COV2.S vaccination and SARS-CoV-2 variants. The study's findings and limits: Vaccine recipients posted higher spike-specific TCR breadth than their placebo counterparts. A substantial breadth of spike-specific CD8+ and CD4+ T cell responses after vaccination has been reported.

The method was immunoSEQ multiplex PCR; TCRdb's version includes in-frame clones alone and lacks a portion of them. The data hold 300,000 to 400,000 clones, with 85% observed a single time. Between the trimmed V and J ends, which lost 0 bases and 6 bases, there was a span of 11 bases. This CDR3 comprises 13 residues. Germline V lookup: CDR1 SQVTM, CDR2 ANQGSEA. The source material was peripheral blood, sampled in a trial of Ad26.COV2.S vaccine versus placebo. The gene calls are TRBV29-1 and TRBJ1-2; D unclear. The receptor was isolated from a person aged 18-60 years who received the Ad26.COV2.S COVID-19 vaccine or a placebo. The CDR3 protein is CSVEDPWGDGYTF. Written as DNA, the CDR3 is TGCAGCGTTGAAGATCCGTGGGGTGATGGCTACACCTTC.